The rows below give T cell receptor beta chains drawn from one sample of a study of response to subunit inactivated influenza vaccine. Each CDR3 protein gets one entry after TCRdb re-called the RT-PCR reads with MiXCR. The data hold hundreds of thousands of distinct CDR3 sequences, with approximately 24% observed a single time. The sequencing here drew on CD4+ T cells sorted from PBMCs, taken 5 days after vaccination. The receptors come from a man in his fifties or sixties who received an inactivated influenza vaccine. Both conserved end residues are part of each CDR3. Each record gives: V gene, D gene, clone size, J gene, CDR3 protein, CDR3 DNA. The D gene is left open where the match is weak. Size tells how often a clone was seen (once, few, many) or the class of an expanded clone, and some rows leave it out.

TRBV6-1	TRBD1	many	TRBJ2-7	CATWYRGAYEQYF	TGTGCCACGTGGTACAGGGGGGCCTACGAGCAGTACTTC
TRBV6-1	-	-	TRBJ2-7	CASMNGKAYEQYF	TGTGCCAGCATGAACGGAAAAGCTTACGAGCAGTACTTC
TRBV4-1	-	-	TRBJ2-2	CASSQVRGNTGELFF	TGCGCCAGCAGCCAAGTACGGGGAAACACCGGGGAGCTGTTTTTT
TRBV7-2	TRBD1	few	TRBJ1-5	CASADRPNQPQHF	TGTGCCAGCGCGGACAGGCCCAATCAGCCCCAGCATTTT
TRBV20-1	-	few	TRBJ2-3	CSGASGHTDTQYF	TGCAGTGGGGCCAGCGGCCACACAGATACGCAGTATTTT
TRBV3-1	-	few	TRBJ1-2	CASSQGSEAGYTF	TGTGCCAGCAGCCAAGGGAGTGAGGCAGGCTACACCTTC
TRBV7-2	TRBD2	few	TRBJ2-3	CASSVAGGPDTQYF	TGTGCCAGCAGCGTAGCGGGGGGCCCCGATACGCAGTATTTT
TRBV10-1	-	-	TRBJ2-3	CASSENTGADTQYF	TGCGCCAGCAGTGAGAATACCGGGGCAGATACGCAGTATTTT
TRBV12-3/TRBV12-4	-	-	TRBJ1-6	CASSLKQGSNSPLHF	TGTGCCAGCAGTTTAAAGCAGGGTAGTAATTCACCCCTCCACTTT
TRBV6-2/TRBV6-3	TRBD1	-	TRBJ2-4	CASSLDRGGREAKNIQYF	TGTGCCAGCAGTTTGGACAGGGGCGGTAGAGAGGCCAAAAACATTCAGTACTTC
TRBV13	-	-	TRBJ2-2	CASSFSGWDTGELFF	TGTGCCAGCAGCTTTTCGGGGTGGGACACCGGGGAGCTGTTTTTT
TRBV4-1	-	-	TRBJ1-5	CASSHVTRGGVLSPQHF	TGCGCCAGCAGCCATGTCACCCGGGGGGGTGTCCTGTCGCCCCAGCATTTT
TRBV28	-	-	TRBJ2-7	CASGLFYEQYF	TGTGCCAGCGGACTCTTTTACGAGCAGTACTTC
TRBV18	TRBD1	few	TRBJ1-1	CASSETGGRLLAEAFF	TGTGCCAGCTCGGAGACAGGGGGCCGACTGCTTGCTGAAGCTTTCTTT
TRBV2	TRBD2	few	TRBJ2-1	CASMASGSPYNEQFF	TGTGCCAGCATGGCTAGCGGGAGCCCCTACAATGAGCAGTTCTTC
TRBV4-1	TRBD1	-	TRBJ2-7	CASRRVGTGSYEQYF	TGCGCCAGCAGACGAGTGGGGACAGGTTCCTACGAGCAGTACTTC
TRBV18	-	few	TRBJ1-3	CASSPNGPDSGNTIYF	TGTGCCAGCTCACCCAACGGGCCGGACTCTGGAAACACCATATATTTT
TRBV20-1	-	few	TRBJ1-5	CSAPSRGSNQPQHF	TGCAGTGCCCCCAGTCGGGGCTCCAATCAGCCCCAGCATTTT
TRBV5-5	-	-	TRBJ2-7	CASSQSTVGEQYF	TGTGCCAGCAGCCAATCCACAGTCGGGGAGCAGTACTTC
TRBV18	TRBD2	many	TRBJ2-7	CASSPPSGITYEQYF	TGTGCCAGCTCACCGCCTAGCGGGATTACCTACGAGCAGTACTTC
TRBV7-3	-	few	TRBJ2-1	CASRSRSGSNEQFF	TGTGCCAGCAGATCCCGCTCGGGGAGCAATGAGCAGTTCTTC
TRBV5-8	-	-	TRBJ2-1	CASSLPRGDAYNEQFF	TGTGCCAGCAGCTTGCCTAGGGGGGACGCCTACAATGAGCAGTTCTTC
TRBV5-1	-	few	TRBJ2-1	CASSLPRLRSYNEQFF	TGCGCCAGCAGCTTACCAAGGCTGAGATCCTACAATGAGCAGTTCTTC
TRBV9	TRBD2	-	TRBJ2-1	CASSARARTSGSAEQFF	TGTGCCAGCAGCGCCAGGGCCAGGACTAGCGGGAGTGCTGAGCAGTTCTTC
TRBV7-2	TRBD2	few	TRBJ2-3	CASSQTRTSGATDTQYF	TGTGCCAGCAGTCAAACGAGGACTAGCGGGGCCACAGATACGCAGTATTTT
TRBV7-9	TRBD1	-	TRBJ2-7	CASSLGQGEDEQYF	TGTGCCAGCAGCTTAGGGCAGGGGGAAGACGAGCAGTACTTC
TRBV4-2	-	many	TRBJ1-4	CASSQLGGGEKLFF	TGTGCCAGCAGCCAACTCGGAGGGGGTGAAAAACTGTTTTTT
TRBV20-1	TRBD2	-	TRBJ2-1	CSAIAGGLNEQFF	TGCAGTGCTATAGCGGGGGGCCTCAATGAGCAGTTCTTC
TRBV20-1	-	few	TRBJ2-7	CSASRLGEQYF	TGCAGTGCTAGCCGACTAGGCGAGCAGTACTTC
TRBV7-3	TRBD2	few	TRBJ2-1	CASSLLAGDNEQFF	TGTGCCAGCAGCCTACTAGCGGGAGACAATGAGCAGTTCTTC
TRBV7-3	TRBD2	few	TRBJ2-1	CASSPVGLAGRNEQFF	TGTGCCAGCAGCCCCGTCGGACTAGCGGGGAGGAATGAGCAGTTCTTC
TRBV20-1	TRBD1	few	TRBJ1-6	CSAPTTGTGDNSPLHF	TGCAGTGCTCCAACAACCGGGACAGGGGATAATTCACCCCTCCACTTT
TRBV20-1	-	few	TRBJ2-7	CSAGSPGAPSYEQYF	TGCAGTGCTGGCTCACCTGGTGCCCCCTCCTACGAGCAGTACTTC
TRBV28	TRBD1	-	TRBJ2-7	CASSTNLFSGTGSSYEQYF	TGTGCCAGCAGTACCAATCTTTTCTCCGGGACAGGGAGCTCCTACGAGCAGTACTTC
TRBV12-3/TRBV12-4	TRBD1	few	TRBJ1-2	CASTKGQGRTNYGYTF	TGTGCCAGCACCAAGGGACAGGGTCGGACTAACTATGGCTACACCTTC
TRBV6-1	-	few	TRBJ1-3	CASSEKATGNTIYF	TGTGCCAGCAGTGAAAAGGCAACTGGAAACACCATATATTTT
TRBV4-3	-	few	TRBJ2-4	CASSQDSGGRDIQYF	TGCGCCAGCAGCCAAGATTCCGGGGGCAGAGACATTCAGTACTTC
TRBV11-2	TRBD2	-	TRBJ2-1	CASSLDGLAGASSYNEQFF	TGTGCCAGCAGCTTAGATGGACTAGCGGGAGCTTCCTCCTACAATGAGCAGTTCTTC
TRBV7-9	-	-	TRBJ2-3	CASSFGDGPTDTQYF	TGTGCCAGCAGCTTCGGTGACGGACCCACAGATACGCAGTATTTT
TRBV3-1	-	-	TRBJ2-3	CASSQDSTGPDTQYF	TGTGCCAGCAGCCAAGACTCGACGGGTCCGGATACGCAGTATTTT
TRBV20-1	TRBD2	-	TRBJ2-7	CSAPGTRSSYEQYF	TGCAGTGCTCCCGGGACTAGGTCCTCCTACGAGCAGTACTTC
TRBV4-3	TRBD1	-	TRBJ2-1	CASSQGVTGGYNEQFF	TGCGCCAGCAGCCAAGGTGTAACAGGGGGTTACAATGAGCAGTTCTTC
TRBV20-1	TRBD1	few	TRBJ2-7	CSARDPGQGPTYEQYF	TGCAGTGCTAGAGACCCGGGACAGGGGCCCACCTACGAGCAGTACTTC